One and the same sample provided the 30 T cell receptor beta chains below, sequenced in a study of blood T cell repertoires in COVID-19. Method: immunoSEQ multiplex PCR; TCRdb's copy keeps in-frame clones and lacks some. The data hold about 150,000 clones, with approximately 78% observed a single time. Sequenced material: peripheral blood. The source of these receptors is a man aged 80 or over with acute or convalescent COVID-19.

This clone has only one observation. This sequence joins TRBV11-1 and TRBJ1-1; no clear D gene. The V gene lost 3 bases and the J gene lost 6 bases, with 14 bases spanning the gap. Germline values: CDR1 SGHAT, CDR2 FQDESV (reference sequence). This CDR3 has 14 amino acids. The CDR3 DNA reads as TGTGCCAGCAGCTTGGAGACGGCTACGGCTGAAGCTTTCTTT. This encodes CASSLETATAEAFF.

V usage is TRBV18 and J usage is TRBJ2-1; possibly TRBD1 for D (6 bases). Trimming left V 5 bases short and J 8 bases short, with 13 bases between. There are 13 residues in the CDR3. The germline gives CDR1 KGHSH, CDR2 LQKENI. DNA of the CDR3: TGTGCCAGCTCATACAGGGTTAGGGATGAGCAGTTCTTC. Translating gives CASSYRVRDEQFF.

This chain uses TRBV6-5 with TRBJ1-1; D perhaps matches TRBD1 (6 bases). With 10 bases removed from V and 4 bases from J, the gap between germline ends came to 13 bases. The CDR3 runs to 12 residues. The germline CDR1 and CDR2 sequences are MNHEY and SVGAGI. The CDR3 spells CATNRAATEAFF. The CDR3 DNA reads as TGTGCCACCAACAGGGCGGCCACTGAAGCTTTCTTT.

This chain joins TRBV4-1 and TRBJ2-6, with D unclear. Germline-derived CDR1 and CDR2 are MGHRA and YSYEKL. CDR3 length equals 15 residues. Trimming removed 4 bases at V and 0 bases at J, with 7 bases between. This CDR3 is CASSRDRSGANVLTF. The CDR3 DNA is TGCGCCAGCAGCCGAGACCGCTCTGGGGCCAACGTCCTGACTTTC.

This chain joins TRBV19 and TRBJ1-6; 10 bases line up with TRBD1. The CDR3 is 18 amino acids. Germline V gives CDR1 LNHDA, CDR2 SQIVND (reference sequence). Trimming took 7 bases from V and 7 from J; bases not matched to a gene: 16. The CDR3 here is CASTRYQTGGARNSPLHF. The CDR3 DNA is TGTGCCAGTACTCGATACCAGACAGGGGGCGCGAGGAATTCACCCCTCCACTTT.

This clone was seen only a few times. The rearrangement joins TRBV19 to TRBJ2-3; perhaps TRBD2 as D (6 bases). This CDR3 has 14 residues. V was clipped by 7 bases and J by 4 bases, with 15 bases between them. CDR1 is LNHDA, CDR2 SQIVND, per germline (reference sequence). The DNA for the CDR3 is TGTGCCAGTAAGGCGGGAACTGGGGCAGATACGCAGTATTTT. Translated, it gives CASKAGTGADTQYF.

The chain carries TRBV7-9 and TRBJ2-3; TRBD2 aligns across 8 bases. CDR1 is SEHNR, CDR2 FQNEAQ, per germline (reference sequence). V shed 6 bases, J shed 0 bases, and the junction held 8 bases outside the gene matches. The CDR3 extends over 16 amino acids. The CDR3 region has the DNA TGTGCCAGCAGACCGATGACTAGCGTTAGCACAGATACGCAGTATTTT. This gives the protein CASRPMTSVSTDTQYF.

To note about this clone: Compared with germline, one end of the junction differs, possibly owing to a read error. The J gene is TRBJ1-2, the V gene TRBV30; TRBD1 matches at 9 bases. The CDR3 runs to 13 residues. Germline V CDR1 and CDR2: GTSNPN, SVGIG (reference sequence). The CDR3 coding sequence is TGTGCCTGGAGTGCCTCTTTTTCCGGGACAGGGCTGTTC. This sequence encodes CAWSASFSGTGLF.

Only a few counts were recorded for this clone. Other DNA variants within this sample encode the same CDR3. The rearrangement links TRBV11-2 to TRBJ1-1; TRBD1 matches at 7 bases. The CDR3 has 15 amino acids. In germline, CDR1 is SGHAT, CDR2 FQNNGV. The V gene end was trimmed by 5 bases and the J gene end by 1 base; junction bases not matched to a gene: 7. The CDR3 spells CASSPRQGQNTEAFF. In DNA form, the CDR3 reads TGTGCCAGCAGCCCCCGACAGGGACAGAACACTGAAGCTTTCTTT.

The V gene is TRBV2, the J gene TRBJ2-1; 11 bases are shared with TRBD1. Trimming removed 5 bases from V and 6 bases from J; junction bases left unmatched: 9. There are 16 residues in the CDR3. CDR1 is SNHLY, CDR2 FYNNEI, per germline. The CDR3 spells CASSRARDRGTNEQFF. DNA of the CDR3: TGTGCCAGCAGTAGGGCCCGGGACAGGGGGACCAATGAGCAGTTCTTC.

The chain joins TRBV9 to TRBJ2-5; possible D gene TRBD1, 6 bases. The CDR3 sequence is 14 residues long. In germline, CDR1 is SGDLS, CDR2 YYNGEE. V lost 0 bases and J 2 bases, leaving 8 bases between the germline ends. The CDR3 protein is CASSVVGQQETQYF. CDR3 DNA: TGTGCCAGCAGCGTAGTTGGACAGCAAGAGACCCAGTACTTC.

The CDR3 is CASSLDWGGASTEAFF. The CDR3, as DNA: TGCGCCAGCAGCTTGGATTGGGGGGGCGCCAGCACTGAAGCTTTCTTT. The rearrangement joins TRBV5-1 to TRBJ1-1, with D maybe TRBD1 (6 bases). The V and J ends lost 0 bases and 4 bases respectively, with 16 bases between them. The length of the CDR3 is 16 residues. The V gene's germline CDR1 is SGHRS and CDR2 YFSETQ.

V is TRBV30 and J is TRBJ1-2; 8 nucleotides align to TRBD1. The trim removed 2 bases at V and 5 bases at J, leaving 1 base unmatched. The CDR3 runs 12 residues. CDR1 and CDR2 from the germline V gene are GTSNPN and SVGIG (reference sequence). The CDR3 sequence: CAWSTGGYGYTF. CDR3 nucleotide sequence: TGTGCCTGGAGTACAGGGGGGTATGGCTACACCTTC.

This clone was recorded once. The CDR3 DNA sequence: TGTGCCAGCAGTCCCCGACAGGGGTATCAGCCCCAGCATTTT. It specifies CASSPRQGYQPQHF. The V call is TRBV6-5, the J call TRBJ1-5, with 8 bases identical to TRBD1. J was trimmed by 5 bases and V by 5 bases; bases with no gene match: 5. The germline CDR1 and CDR2 sequences are MNHEY and SVGAGI. The CDR3 is 14 amino acids.

This chain links TRBV15 with TRBJ1-3, with no clear D. The germline CDR1 and CDR2 sequences are LNHNV and YYDKDF (reference sequence). Trimming left V 0 bases short and J 5 bases short, with 11 bases between. The CDR3 runs to 15 residues. CDR3 amino acids: CATSRDLWARNTIYF. Written as DNA, the CDR3 is TGTGCCACCAGCAGAGATCTCTGGGCTCGAAACACCATATATTTT.

The rearrangement uses TRBV5-1 and TRBJ2-1; possible D gene TRBD2, 6 bases. Germline CDR1 is SGHRS and CDR2 is YFSETQ. Trimming cost V 4 bases and J 8 bases, with 10 bases left between them. CDR3 size: 12 residues. The CDR3 bases are TGCGCCAGCAGCCGGGACTCCGATGAGCAGTTCTTC. It translates to CASSRDSDEQFF.

This sequence joins TRBV18 and TRBJ1-6; TRBD1 matches at 10 bases. The CDR3 totals 14 residues. Trimming removed 6 bases from V and 10 bases from J; junction bases left unmatched: 6. CDR1 KGHSH and CDR2 LQKENI come from the germline V gene. The CDR3 DNA sequence: TGTGCCAGCTCGCCTGGACAGGGGGAATCACCCCTCCACTTT. It yields the protein CASSPGQGESPLHF.

The V and J genes are TRBV7-8 and TRBJ1-5; D unclear. CDR3 length: 12 residues. The V end lost 3 bases, the J end lost 7 bases, and 7 bases lay between the germline ends. CDR1 is SGHVS, CDR2 FQNEAQ, per germline. The CDR3 region has the DNA TGTGCCAGCAGCTTCTCAGGCCAGCCCCAGCATTTT. It encodes CASSFSGQPQHF.

This chain links TRBV3-1 (or the pseudogene TRBV3-2) with TRBJ1-2; D is unresolved. This CDR3 spans 14 amino acids. V shed 0 bases and J shed 5 bases, with 10 bases lying between them. The germline gives CDR1 LGHDT, CDR2 YNNKEL (reference sequence). In nucleotides, the CDR3 is TGTGCCAGCAGCCAAGATAACAGCATTTATGGCTACACCTTC. Translation: CASSQDNSIYGYTF.

The CDR3 bases are TGTGCCAGCAGCTCCACGGGACAGGGGAGGACCGGGGAGCTGTTTTTT. Residues: CASSSTGQGRTGELFF. The J gene is TRBJ2-2, the V gene TRBV7-8; 10 bases match TRBD1. The CDR3 has 16 amino acids. From germline, CDR1 is SGHVS and CDR2 FQNEAQ. Trimming at V came to 4 bases and at J to 5 bases, leaving 7 bases not matched to a gene. The full variable domain, completed using reference TRBV7-8 and TRBJ2-2, is GAGVSQSPRYKVAKRGQDVALRCDPISGHVSLFWYQQALGQGPEFLTYFQNEAQLDKSGLPSDRFFAERPEGSVSTLKIQRTQQEDSAVYLCASSSTGQGRTGELFFGEGSRLTVL.

Turning to this clone: The limits of the CDR3 on the DNA are not certain, so only TCRdb's listed CDR3 is given. At the DNA level, this CDR3 is encoded by other sequences in the same sample as well. The J gene is TRBJ2-2, the V gene TRBV12-3 or TRBV12-4; the DNA was not compared with TRBD2, the D call given in the table. Inclusive of both ends, the CDR3 amounts to 12 amino acids. CDR3 amino acids: CASSFGAGELFF.

The chain couples TRBV5-5 to TRBJ2-3, with 9 nucleotides matching TRBD1. There are 16 residues in the CDR3. CDR1 and CDR2 from the germline V gene are SGHKS and YYEKEE (reference sequence). Trimming took 4 bases from V and 3 from J; bases not matched to a gene: 9. CDR3 DNA sequence: TGTGCCAGCAGCCCCGTCCCGGGACAGGGAACAGATACGCAGTATTTT. This sequence encodes CASSPVPGQGTDTQYF.

This chain uses TRBV24-1 with TRBJ1-2; D is unresolved. V dropped 4 bases and J dropped 8 bases, with 7 bases sitting between them. This CDR3 region has 11 residues. Germline-derived CDR1 and CDR2 are KGHDR and SFDVKD. In DNA, the CDR3 is TGTGCCACCAGTGACCCACGGGGCTACACCTTC. This codes for CATSDPRGYTF.

J is TRBJ1-2 and V is TRBV2, with 9 bases identical to TRBD1. CDR3 length: 15 amino acids. The V gene end was trimmed by 6 bases and the J gene end by 1 base; junction bases not matched to a gene: 6. Germline loops: CDR1 SNHLY, CDR2 FYNNEI. The CDR3 nucleotides read TGTGCCAGCAGGGACAGGGGTCTGGGTAACTATGGCTACACCTTC. Its protein product is CASRDRGLGNYGYTF.

This rearrangement joins TRBV10-3 to TRBJ2-5; no firm D call. The CDR3 consists of 12 residues. V lost 6 bases and J 7 bases, leaving 12 bases between the germline ends. The germline V gene has CDR1 ENHRY and CDR2 SYGVKD. The CDR3, as DNA: TGTGCCATCAGCCCAGGCGCTGGGACCCAGTACTTC. It translates to CAISPGAGTQYF.

The V gene is TRBV4-1, the J gene TRBJ2-1; 10 positions match TRBD2. Germline lookup yields CDR1 MGHRA and CDR2 YSYEKL. J lost 8 bases, V lost 1 base, and 5 bases had no gene match. This CDR3 spans 15 amino acids. CDR3 in amino acids: CASSQGAGGSDEQFF. The CDR3 coding sequence is TGCGCCAGCAGCCAAGGAGCGGGGGGGAGCGATGAGCAGTTCTTC.

V usage is TRBV15 and J usage is TRBJ2-1, with 12 bases that match TRBD1. This CDR3 spans 20 amino acids. The germline V gene has CDR1 LNHNV and CDR2 YYDKDF (reference sequence). Unmatched junction bases numbered 9, after V lost 0 bases and J lost 0 bases. In DNA, the CDR3 is TGTGCCACCAGCAGAGATGGGGCGAGGGGACAGGGGGCCTCCTACAATGAGCAGTTCTTC. This encodes CATSRDGARGQGASYNEQFF.

The chain employs TRBV11-2 and TRBJ1-1; 7 nucleotides align to TRBD1. This CDR3 contains 14 residues. The germline gives CDR1 SGHAT, CDR2 FQNNGV. The V gene end was trimmed by 6 bases and the J gene end by 1 base; junction bases not matched to a gene: 5. DNA of the CDR3: TGTGCCAGCAGAGTCAGGGGGGCGAACACTGAAGCTTTCTTT. Its translation: CASRVRGANTEAFF.

This clone was counted a few times. The chain has TRBV7-9 and TRBJ1-1; D not resolved. Germline-derived CDR1 and CDR2 are SEHNR and FQNEAQ (reference sequence). CDR3 size: 13 residues. V was clipped by 3 bases and J by 4 bases, with 9 bases between them. CDR3 sequence (DNA): TGTGCCAGCAGCTTCTATACGAGCACTGAAGCTTTCTTT. This codes for CASSFYTSTEAFF. Variable domain in full (rest from reference TRBV7-9 and TRBJ1-1): DTGVSQNPRHKITKRGQNVTFRCDPISEHNRLYWYRQTLGQGPEFLTYFQNEAQLEKSRLLSDRFSAERPKGSFSTLEIQRTEQGDSAMYLCASSFYTSTEAFFGQGTRLTVV.

The chain employs TRBV10-1 and TRBJ2-2; weak D call: TRBD1 (5 bases). CDR3 length equals 14 residues. Per germline, CDR1 WNHNN and CDR2 SYGVQD (reference sequence). With 0 bases removed from V and 7 bases from J, the gap between germline ends came to 9 bases. CDR3 nucleotides: TGCGCCAGCAGTGAGTCGGTAGGGGTCGGGGAGCTGTTTTTT. Its protein product is CASSESVGVGELFF.